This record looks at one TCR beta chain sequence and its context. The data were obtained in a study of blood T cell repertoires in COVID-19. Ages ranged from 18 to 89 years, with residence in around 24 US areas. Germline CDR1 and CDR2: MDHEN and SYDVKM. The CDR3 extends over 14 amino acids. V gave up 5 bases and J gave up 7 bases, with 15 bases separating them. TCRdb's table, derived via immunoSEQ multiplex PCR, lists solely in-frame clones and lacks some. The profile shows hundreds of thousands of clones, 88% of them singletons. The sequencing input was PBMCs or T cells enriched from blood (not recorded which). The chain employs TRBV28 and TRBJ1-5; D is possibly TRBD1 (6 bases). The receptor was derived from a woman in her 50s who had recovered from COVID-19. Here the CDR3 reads CASSGPSGGQPQHF. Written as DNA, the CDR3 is TGTGCCAGCAGTGGGCCATCTGGGGGCCAGCCCCAGCATTTT.